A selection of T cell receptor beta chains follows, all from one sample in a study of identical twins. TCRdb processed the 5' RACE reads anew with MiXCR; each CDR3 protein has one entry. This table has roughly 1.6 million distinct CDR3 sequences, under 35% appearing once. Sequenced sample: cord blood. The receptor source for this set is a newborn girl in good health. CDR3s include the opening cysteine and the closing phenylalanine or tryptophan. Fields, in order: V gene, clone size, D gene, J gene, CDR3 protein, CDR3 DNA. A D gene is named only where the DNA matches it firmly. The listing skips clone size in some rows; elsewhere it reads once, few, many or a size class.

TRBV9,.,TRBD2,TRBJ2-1,CASSVGRTSANNEQFF,TGTGCCAGCAGCGTAGGAAGGACTAGCGCCAACAATGAGCAGTTCTTC
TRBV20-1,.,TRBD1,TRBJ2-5,CLLTGDLGETQYF,TGCCTCTTAACAGGGGACCTTGGGGAGACCCAGTACTTC
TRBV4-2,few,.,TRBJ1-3,CASSHSGPGNTIYF,TGTGCCAGCAGCCATTCGGGCCCTGGAAACACCATATATTTT
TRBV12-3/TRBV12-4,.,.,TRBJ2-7,CASTPTQVSYEQYF,TGTGCCAGCACCCCGACACAGGTCTCCTACGAGCAGTACTTC
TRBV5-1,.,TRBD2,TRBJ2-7,CASSSAGGNPYEQYF,TGCGCCAGCAGCTCAGCGGGAGGAAACCCATACGAGCAGTACTTC
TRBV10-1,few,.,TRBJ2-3,CASSEWIRGTQYF,TGCGCCAGCAGTGAGTGGATACGGGGTACGCAGTATTTT
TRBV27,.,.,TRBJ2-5,CASSTQGRGQYF,TGTGCCAGCAGCACACAGGGTCGTGGGCAGTACTTC
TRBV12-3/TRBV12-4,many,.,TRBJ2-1,CASSHTGNEQFF,TGTGCCAGCAGTCACACAGGGAATGAGCAGTTCTTC
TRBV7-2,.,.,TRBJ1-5,CASSLNSGALTEPQHF,TGTGCCAGCAGCTTAAATTCAGGGGCTCTCACGGAGCCCCAGCATTTT
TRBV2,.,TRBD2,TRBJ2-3,CASRSGSGTDTQYF,TGTGCCAGCCGTAGCGGGAGTGGGACAGATACGCAGTATTTT
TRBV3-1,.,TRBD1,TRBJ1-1,CASSHNRGHTEAFF,TGTGCCAGCAGCCATAACAGGGGTCACACTGAAGCTTTCTTT
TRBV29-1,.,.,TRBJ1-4,CSVEDLRRSEKLFF,TGCAGCGTTGAAGATCTGCGCCGGAGTGAAAAACTGTTTTTT
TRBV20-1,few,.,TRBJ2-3,CSTPPRGGTDTQYF,TGCAGTACCCCCCCGCGTGGGGGCACAGATACGCAGTATTTT
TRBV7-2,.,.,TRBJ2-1,CASSLLAWTGGHNEQFF,TGTGCCAGCAGCTTATTGGCCTGGACTGGCGGCCACAATGAGCAGTTCTTC
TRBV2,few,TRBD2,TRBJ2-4,CASREGLAVLAKNIQYF,TGTGCCAGCAGGGAGGGACTAGCGGTACTAGCCAAAAACATTCAGTACTTC
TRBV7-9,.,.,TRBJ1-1,CASSTRLASTEAFF,TGTGCCAGCAGCACTCGACTAGCCAGCACTGAAGCTTTCTTT
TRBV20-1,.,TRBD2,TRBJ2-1,CSARPQLAGVEQFF,TGCAGTGCTAGACCCCAGCTAGCGGGAGTCGAGCAGTTCTTC
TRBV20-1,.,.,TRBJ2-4,CSARGGSDIQYF,TGCAGTGCTAGAGGAGGAAGTGACATTCAGTACTTC
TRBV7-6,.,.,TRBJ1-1,CASSLRPIMNTEAFF,TGTGCCAGCAGCTTACGTCCCATCATGAACACTGAAGCTTTCTTT
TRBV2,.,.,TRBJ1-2,CASSEAHTINYGYTF,TGTGCCAGCAGTGAAGCGCACACGATTAACTATGGCTACACCTTC
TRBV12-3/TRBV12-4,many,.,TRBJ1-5,CASKGSPNQPQHF,TGTGCCAGCAAGGGGTCCCCTAATCAGCCCCAGCATTTT
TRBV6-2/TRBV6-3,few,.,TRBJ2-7,CASSYRTTGSRDEQYF,TGTGCCAGCAGTTACCGTACAACAGGGTCTCGCGACGAGCAGTACTTC
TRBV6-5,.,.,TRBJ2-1,CASSSPTRAPYNEQFF,TGTGCCAGCAGTTCACCGACTAGGGCCCCCTACAATGAGCAGTTCTTC
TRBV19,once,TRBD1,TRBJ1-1,CASWDRARSWEAFF,TGTGCCAGTTGGGACAGGGCCAGGTCTTGGGAAGCTTTCTTT
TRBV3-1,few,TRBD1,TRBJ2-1,CASSHRQGHNEQFF,TGTGCCAGCAGCCACCGACAGGGTCACAATGAGCAGTTCTTC
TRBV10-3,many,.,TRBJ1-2,CAISGQRNYGYTF,TGTGCCATCAGCGGACAGAGAAACTATGGCTACACCTTC
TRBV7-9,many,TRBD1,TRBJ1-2,CASSYPGQGIRYGYTF,TGTGCCAGCAGTTACCCGGGACAGGGAATCCGCTATGGCTACACCTTC
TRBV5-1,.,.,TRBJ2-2,CASSLDRSAGELFF,TGCGCCAGCAGCTTGGATCGGAGCGCCGGGGAGCTGTTTTTT
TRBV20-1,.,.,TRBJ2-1,CSARDAGTTYNEQFF,TGCAGTGCTAGAGACGCCGGGACAACCTACAATGAGCAGTTCTTC
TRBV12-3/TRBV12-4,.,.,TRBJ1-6,CASSFHRLNSPLHF,TGTGCCAGCAGTTTTCACAGGCTAAATTCACCCCTCCACTTT
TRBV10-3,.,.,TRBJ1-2,CAISDQQPPNYGYTF,TGTGCCATCAGTGACCAACAGCCCCCTAACTATGGCTACACCTTC
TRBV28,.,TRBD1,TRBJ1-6,CASRRTGGWGSSYNSPLHF,TGTGCCAGCAGGCGGACAGGGGGCTGGGGTAGCTCCTATAATTCACCCCTCCACTTT
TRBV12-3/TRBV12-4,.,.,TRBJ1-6,CASSFRPTALESPLHF,TGTGCCAGCAGTTTTAGGCCGACAGCCTTAGAGTCACCCCTCCACTTT
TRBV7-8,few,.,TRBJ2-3,CASSLAPGPTDTQYF,TGTGCCAGCAGCTTAGCGCCAGGGCCCACAGATACGCAGTATTTT
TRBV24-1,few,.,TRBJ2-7,CATSDFTGLESYEQYF,TGTGCCACCAGTGACTTTACAGGGTTAGAATCCTACGAGCAGTACTTC
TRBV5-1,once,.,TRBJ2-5,CASSFSFGGARETQYF,TGCGCCAGCAGCTTTTCTTTTGGGGGGGCCAGAGAGACCCAGTACTTC
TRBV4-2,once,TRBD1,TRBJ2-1,CASSQGTGTDTQFF,TGTGCCAGCAGCCAAGGGACAGGCACAGATACGCAGTTCTTC
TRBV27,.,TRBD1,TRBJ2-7,CASSPRLTGSLPYEQYF,TGTGCCAGCAGTCCCCGTTTGACAGGGTCCCTTCCCTACGAGCAGTACTTC
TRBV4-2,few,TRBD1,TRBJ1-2,CASSQEKSDRGNYGYTF,TGTGCCAGCAGCCAAGAAAAGTCGGACAGGGGGAACTATGGCTACACCTTC
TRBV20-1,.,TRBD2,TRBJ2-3,CSARALAGEVDTQYF,TGCAGTGCTAGAGCCCTAGCGGGAGAGGTAGATACGCAGTATTTT
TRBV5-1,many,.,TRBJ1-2,CASSLPSDGYTF,TGCGCCAGCAGCCTACCCTCCGATGGCTACACCTTC
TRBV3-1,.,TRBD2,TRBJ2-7,CASSPQTSGNEQYF,TGTGCCAGCAGCCCTCAGACTAGCGGGAATGAGCAGTACTTC
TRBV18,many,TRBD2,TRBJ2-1,CASSPGTNNEQFF,TGTGCCAGCTCACCGGGGACTAACAATGAGCAGTTCTTC
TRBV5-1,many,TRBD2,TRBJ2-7,CASGLAGGSYEQYF,TGCGCCAGCGGACTAGCGGGAGGGAGCTACGAGCAGTACTTC
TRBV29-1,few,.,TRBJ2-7,CSVDSGQSYEQYF,TGCAGCGTAGACAGCGGGCAGTCCTACGAGCAGTACTTC
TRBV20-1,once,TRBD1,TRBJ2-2,CSATGTANTGELFF,TGCAGTGCTACCGGGACAGCGAACACCGGGGAGCTGTTTTTT
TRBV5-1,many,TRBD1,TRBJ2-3,CASSMRQGVEGTDTQYF,TGCGCCAGCAGCATGAGACAGGGAGTGGAGGGCACAGATACGCAGTATTTT
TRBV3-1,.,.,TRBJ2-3,CASSQDARATQYF,TGTGCCAGCAGCCAAGATGCGAGGGCTACGCAGTATTTT
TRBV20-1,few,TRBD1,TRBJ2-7,CSARQDRSYEQYF,TGCAGTGCTAGACAGGACAGGTCCTACGAGCAGTACTTC
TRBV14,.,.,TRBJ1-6,CASSPDTGYSPLHF,TGTGCCAGCAGCCCCGATACAGGGTACTCACCCCTCCACTTT
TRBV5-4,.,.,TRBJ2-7,CASSPTTVLGTQVYEQYF,TGTGCCAGCAGTCCAACCACTGTTTTAGGGACTCAAGTCTACGAGCAGTACTTC
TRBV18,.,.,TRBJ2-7,CASSLFEGDEQYF,TGTGCCAGCTCACTGTTCGAGGGCGATGAGCAGTACTTC
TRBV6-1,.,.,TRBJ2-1,CASIAPGYNEQFF,TGTGCCAGCATTGCACCGGGCTACAATGAGCAGTTCTTC
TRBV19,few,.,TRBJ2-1,CASISTYNEQFF,TGTGCCAGTATTAGCACCTACAATGAGCAGTTCTTC
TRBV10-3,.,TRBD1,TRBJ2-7,CAISADRVAYEQYF,TGTGCCATCAGTGCGGACAGGGTAGCCTACGAGCAGTACTTC
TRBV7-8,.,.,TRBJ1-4,CASSYDRWPGGGKNEKLFF,TGTGCCAGCAGCTACGACAGATGGCCGGGAGGGGGAAAAAATGAAAAACTGTTTTTT
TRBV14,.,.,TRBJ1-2,CASSQVPFFGYTF,TGTGCCAGCAGCCAAGTTCCTTTTTTCGGCTACACCTTC